The rows below give T cell receptor beta chains drawn from one sample of a study of identical twins. TCRdb processed the 5' RACE reads anew with MiXCR; each CDR3 protein has one entry. The sample shows over 200,000 distinct CDR3 sequences, more than 9% of them seen only once. Sequenced material: memory T cells sorted from blood. Receptors originate from a man aged 50-59 years in good health. Both conserved end residues are part of each CDR3. D genes are given only for firm matches. For some rows the clone size is stated as once, few or many, or as a class when expanded; others skip it.

-	many	TRBV15	TRBJ2-4	TGTGCCACCAGCAGAGGACTGACCCCCGGAGGAAAAAACATTCAGTACTTC	CATSRGLTPGGKNIQYF
-	many	TRBV20-1	TRBJ1-5	TGCAGTGCTAGACCCGGACAGTACAATCAGCCCCAGCATTTT	CSARPGQYNQPQHF
TRBD1	few	TRBV28	TRBJ1-1	TGTGCCAGCAGTTCAGCCACAGGGGTGGCTTTCTTT	CASSSATGVAFF
-	-	TRBV7-8	TRBJ2-7	TGTGCCAGCAGCTTAGGGTCCGGCGGGCTCCACTCCTACGAGCAGTACTTC	CASSLGSGGLHSYEQYF
-	few	TRBV20-1	TRBJ1-5	TGCAGTGCTGGGGGACTTGGGAATCAGCCCCAGCATTTT	CSAGGLGNQPQHF
TRBD1	few	TRBV5-5	TRBJ2-3	TGTGCCAGCAGGACAGGGTTTAGCACAGATACGCAGTATTTT	CASRTGFSTDTQYF
-	few	TRBV4-3	TRBJ1-6	TGCGCCAGCAGCCAAGAGGCAGGGCGGTCCTCACCCCTCCACTTT	CASSQEAGRSSPLHF
TRBD1	many	TRBV27	TRBJ2-5	TGTGCCAGCAGTTTTACAGGGGCTCAAGAGACCCAGTACTTC	CASSFTGAQETQYF
-	many	TRBV3-1	TRBJ2-7	TGTGCCAGCAGCCAAGATAATCAGGGACTGGGAAAGTACGAGCAGTACTTC	CASSQDNQGLGKYEQYF
-	many	TRBV6-2/TRBV6-3	TRBJ2-7	TGTGCCAGCAGTGACGGACCCTACGAGCAGTACTTC	CASSDGPYEQYF